This TCR delta chain was documented in a study of Vδ1+ human thymocytes. RNA was extracted from the cells and then reverse transcribed. Multiplex PCR used pooled V-gene forward primers and a constant-region reverse primer to amplify CDR3s. TCRdb re-called the multiplex PCR reads via CATT. The data contain 70,000 or so delta-chain clones, approximately 37% of them singletons. General study results and limits: Thymic delta-chain repertoires held 20% to 25% Vdelta2 sequences and few Vdelta3, despite high sort purity. In the thymus, TRG and TRD repertoires looked highly polyclonal with Gaussian CDR3 lengths. Bulk data may be misread because of unexpected Vdelta2 sequences.

The CDR3 loop spans 12 amino acids. The germline V gene encodes CDR1 GEAIGNYY and CDR2 EKD. Trimming removed 9 bases at V and 1 base at J, with 11 bases between. After alphabeta T cell depletion, CD3+ Vdelta1+ Vdelta2- thymocytes were sorted. Between roughly 98% and 99.6% of sorted thymocytes were Vdelta1+. A word on this clone: What it binds is not known. The identical CDR3 is also encoded by other nucleotide sequences in the sample.

This TCR came from a boy under two years old who had congenital heart surgery. Specimen: Vdelta1+ gamma-delta thymocytes from the thymus. Subset specified: FACS-sorted CD3+ TCRalphabeta- TCRVdelta1+ TCRVdelta2- thymocytes. The chain has TRDV2 and TRDJ1; a possible D gene is TRDD3 (5 bases). The CDR3 DNA follows: TGTGCCCTCGGTGGGGTCACCGATAAACTCATCTTT. It yields the protein CALGGVTDKLIF.